The 11 T cell receptor beta chains below all came from one sample that was sequenced in a study of T cell repertoires in cytomegalovirus infection. TCRdb re-derived calls from the reads in MiXCR, one entry per CDR3 protein. This repertoire shows 100,000 to 150,000 distinct CDR3 sequences, over 30% found once; its top ten account for around 54%. What these receptors recognize is not known. Source: CD8+ T cells from cultured PBMCs, taken from culture after CMV antigen stimulation. The receptor set was obtained from a human donor in good health (CMV status not recorded). Some clones in this sample may be carry-over from other donors' samples.

This chain uses TRBV6-2 or TRBV6-3 with TRBJ1-3; 8 nucleotides line up with TRBD1. Trimming took 0 bases from V and 8 from J; bases not matched to a gene: 6. CDR1 is MNHEY and CDR2 is SVGEGT in the germline V gene. CDR3 length: 15 residues. The CDR3 region has the DNA TGTGCCAGCAGTTACTCGACGGACAGGGCGGACACCATATATTTT. Its translation is CASSYSTDRADTIYF.

J is TRBJ2-1 and V is TRBV6-2 or TRBV6-3; no definite D call. Trimming removed 0 bases at V and 4 bases at J, with 10 bases between. Germline lookup yields CDR1 MNHEY and CDR2 SVGEGT. The CDR3 spans 15 residues. CDR3 loop: CASSYSADTYNEQFF. The CDR3 DNA is TGTGCCAGCAGTTACTCGGCAGACACTTACAATGAGCAGTTCTTC.

The rearrangement links TRBV5-1 to TRBJ1-6, with D unresolved. The ends were cut back, 1 base at V and 8 bases at J, with 13 bases in the middle. This CDR3 contains 15 residues. Germline-derived CDR1 and CDR2 are SGHRS and YFSETQ. DNA of the CDR3: TGCGCCAGCAGCTTGTCGACCGACATTGATTCACCCCTCCACTTT. Protein product: CASSLSTDIDSPLHF.

As DNA, the CDR3 is TGTGCCAGCGTGACCGGGACACTCCAAGAGACCCAGTACTTC. Translated: CASVTGTLQETQYF. The chain uses TRBV5-6 and TRBJ2-5, with TRBD1 as a possible D gene (6 bases). V dropped 7 bases and J dropped 1 base, with 14 bases sitting between them. The V gene's germline CDR1 is SGHDT and CDR2 YYEEEE. The CDR3 covers 14 residues.

About this clonotype itself: The junction shows a germline mismatch at one end, possibly a read error. The chain is built from TRBV28 and TRBJ2-7; TRBD1 is a possible D gene (5 bases). This CDR3 has 15 residues. Germline CDR1 is MDHEN and CDR2 is SYDVKM. DNA of the CDR3: TGTGCTAGCAGTTTAGGGGATTATAAGGGCTACGAGCAGTACTTC. Its translation is CASSLGDYKGYEQYF.

The chain has TRBV19 and TRBJ1-5; D gene uncertain. Trimming left V 4 bases short and J 0 bases short, with 16 bases between. This CDR3 is 17 amino acids long. Per the germline V gene, CDR1 is LNHDA and CDR2 is SQIVND (reference sequence). CDR3 region: CASSSYPPTDSNQPQHF. The CDR3 DNA reads TGTGCCAGTAGTAGCTATCCCCCCACGGATAGCAATCAGCCCCAGCATTTT. The full variable domain, rest sourced from reference TRBV19 and TRBJ1-5, is DGGITQSPKYLFRKEGQNVTLSCEQNLNHDAMYWYRQDPGQGLRLIYYSQIVNDFQKGDIAEGYSVSREKKESFPLTVTSAQKNPTAFYLCASSSYPPTDSNQPQHFGDGTRLSIL.

The gene calls are TRBV7-9 and TRBJ2-1; D is perhaps TRBD2 (5 bases). CDR1 and CDR2 (germline): SEHNR, FQNEAQ (reference sequence). The CDR3 totals 14 residues. Trimming pared 4 bases from V and 2 bases from J, leaving 9 bases between. The CDR3 sequence: CASSSSGTYNEQFF. CDR3 sequence (DNA): TGTGCCAGCAGCTCCTCGGGGACCTACAATGAGCAGTTCTTC.

This clonotype was seen only a few times. The chain is built from TRBV2 and TRBJ1-1; D call uncertain. Deletions cut 2 bases from V and 6 bases from J, with 1 base between. The CDR3 consists of 10 residues. The germline gives CDR1 SNHLY, CDR2 FYNNEI. The CDR3 reads CASSESEAFF. The DNA for the CDR3 is TGTGCCAGCAGTGAATCTGAAGCTTTCTTT.

The chain couples TRBV6-4 to TRBJ2-5, with 8 bases matching TRBD2. Germline values: CDR1 MRHNA, CDR2 SNTAGT. Losses at the gene ends were 8 bases for V and 1 base for J; bases not matched to a gene: 12. The CDR3 has 16 amino acids. The CDR3: CASSPTRSGGQETQYF. For the CDR3, the DNA is TGTGCCAGCTCCCCTACACGCAGCGGGGGCCAAGAGACCCAGTACTTC.

This rearrangement joins TRBV11-2 to TRBJ2-7; 11 bases line up with TRBD2. This CDR3 is 16 amino acids long. Germline values: CDR1 SGHAT, CDR2 FQNNGV. With 4 bases clipped from V and 2 bases from J, the junction kept 7 bases outside the gene matches. CDR3 DNA: TGTGCCAGCAGCTCTAAACTAGCGGGGGTCCCCTACGAGCAGTACTTC. Translated, it gives CASSSKLAGVPYEQYF.

This rearrangement joins TRBV7-8 to TRBJ2-3; 10 bases align to TRBD2. The ends lost 6 bases at V and 9 bases at J; junction bases unmatched: 6. The CDR3 spans 13 residues. Germline V gene lookup returns CDR1 SGHVS and CDR2 FQNEAQ. The DNA of the CDR3 is TGTGCCAGCAGAGCGGGGGGGGGGATAACGCAGTATTTT. It encodes CASRAGGGITQYF.